The 17 T cell receptor beta chains presented below share a single source sample, sequenced in a study of cytomegalovirus exposure and HLA in healthy donors. Primers for the PCR totalled 60 Vbeta and 13 Jbeta. Sequencing used immunoSEQ multiplex PCR; TCRdb keeps in-frame clones, though not all of them. The data show 140,000 to 150,000 clones, with 80% seen just once and just over 4.5% held by the top ten. Sample: PBMCs. These receptors came from a man aged 40-49 years in good health and CMV-seronegative.

The J gene is TRBJ1-6, the V gene TRBV5-1; D is ambiguous. The CDR3 runs to 13 residues. V was pared by 0 bases and J by 9 bases, with 7 bases between. Germline lookup yields CDR1 SGHRS and CDR2 YFSETQ. The CDR3 bases are TGCGCCAGCAGCTTGGCGCCCAGTTCACCCCTCCACTTT. Its translation is CASSLAPSSPLHF.

This clone was recorded once. The CDR3 DNA is TGTGCCAGCAGTCCCGGGACAGGGGGCTCGAACACTGAAGCTTTCTTT. Translated, it gives CASSPGTGGSNTEAFF. The V call is TRBV6-4, the J call TRBJ1-1, with TRBD1 identical over 12 bases. This CDR3 has 16 residues. The junction had 5 bases not matched to a gene; V was cut back by 5 bases and J by 1 base. The germline CDR1 and CDR2 sequences are MRHNA and SNTAGT.

The V gene is TRBV29-1, the J gene TRBJ2-5, with TRBD2 identical over 8 bases. The J call may be mistaken, given a closer DNA end match to TRBJ2-7. This CDR3 spans 14 amino acids. Per germline, CDR1 SQVTM and CDR2 ANQGSEA. The chain's CDR3 is CSVREGGLRYEQYF. DNA for the CDR3: TGCAGCGTCCGGGAGGGAGGGCTCCGCTACGAGCAGTACTTC.

This clone was picked up one time. The genes are TRBV7-8 and TRBJ2-2; TRBD2 aligns across 8 bases. Germline V gene lookup returns CDR1 SGHVS and CDR2 FQNEAQ. After removal of 5 bases from V and 0 bases from J, the junction contained 5 bases not matched to a gene. This CDR3 comprises 16 residues. The CDR3 loop is CASSAGGASNTGELFF. CDR3 DNA sequence: TGTGCCAGCAGCGCCGGGGGGGCCTCGAACACCGGGGAGCTGTTTTTT.

The rearrangement links TRBV19 to TRBJ1-5; no definite D call. V lost 6 bases to trimming and J lost 5 bases, with 14 bases between them. Germline CDR1 and CDR2: LNHDA and SQIVND (reference sequence). The CDR3 totals 14 residues. CDR3 sequence reads: CASRPTHRDQPQHF. The CDR3 DNA reads TGTGCCAGTAGACCAACTCATCGGGATCAGCCCCAGCATTTT.

The J gene is TRBJ2-1, the V gene TRBV7-2; 10 nucleotides agree with TRBD2. CDR1 is SGHTA and CDR2 is FQGNSA in the germline V gene. Losses at the gene ends were 1 base for V and 4 bases for J; bases not matched to a gene: 4. The CDR3 has 16 residues. DNA of the CDR3: TGTGCCAGCAGCTTAGTTATAGCGGGGGGTTACAATGAGCAGTTCTTC. It codes for CASSLVIAGGYNEQFF. Supplemented by reference TRBV7-2 and TRBJ2-1, the full variable domain reads GAGVSQSPSNKVTEKGKDVELRCDPISGHTALYWYRQSLGQGLEFLIYFQGNSAPDKSGLPSDRFSAERTGGSVSTLTIQRTQQEDSAVYLCASSLVIAGGYNEQFFGPGTRLTVL.

The chain joins TRBV5-4 to TRBJ2-2; TRBD2 matches at 10 bases. Losses at the gene ends were 4 bases for V and 5 bases for J; bases not matched to a gene: 8. This CDR3 is built from 16 residues. CDR1 is SGHNT and CDR2 is YYREEE in the germline V gene (reference sequence). CDR3 bases: TGTGCCAGCAGCCCCGATCCGGGACTAGCGACCGGGGAGCTGTTTTTT. Its translation: CASSPDPGLATGELFF.

This clone was found a few times. The gene calls are TRBV25-1 and TRBJ2-7, with 9 bases lining up with TRBD2. V lost 4 bases and J lost 4; bases outside the gene matches: 5. Germline assignment: CDR1 MGHDK and CDR2 SYGVNS. CDR3 length: 14 amino acids. CDR3 nucleotides: TGTGCCAGCAGTGGAATTAGCGGGGGTTACGAGCAGTACTTC. Protein product: CASSGISGGYEQYF.

This clone has a handful of counts. The sample contains more than one DNA sequence encoding this CDR3. The rearrangement joins TRBV5-6 to TRBJ1-2; the D gene is possibly TRBD1 (5 bases). This CDR3 has 15 amino acids. V was trimmed by 0 bases and J by 0 bases, leaving 9 bases between them. CDR1 is SGHDT, CDR2 YYEEEE, per germline. CDR3 protein: CASSLVGATNYGYTF. DNA for the CDR3: TGTGCCAGCAGCTTGGTTGGGGCCACTAACTATGGCTACACCTTC.

The V gene is TRBV19, the J gene TRBJ1-4, with 7 positions matching TRBD1. Germline V gives CDR1 LNHDA, CDR2 SQIVND (reference sequence). V lost 3 bases, J lost 4 bases, and 2 bases stayed unmatched. The CDR3 totals 14 residues. Here the CDR3 reads CASSIAGGNEKLFF. The CDR3 nucleotides read TGTGCCAGTAGTATTGCAGGGGGTAATGAAAAACTGTTTTTT. The variable domain in full, completed from reference TRBV19 and TRBJ1-4, reads DGGITQSPKYLFRKEGQNVTLSCEQNLNHDAMYWYRQDPGQGLRLIYYSQIVNDFQKGDIAEGYSVSREKKESFPLTVTSAQKNPTAFYLCASSIAGGNEKLFFGSGTQLSVL.

This clone was seen a handful of times. This chain links TRBV6-6 with TRBJ2-3; 9 nucleotides match TRBD2. The CDR3 contains 14 residues. Germline V lookup: CDR1 MNHNY, CDR2 SVGAGI (reference sequence). J was trimmed by 5 bases and V by 7 bases; bases with no gene match: 7. The CDR3 protein is CASKAGTSLDTQYF. The DNA of the CDR3 is TGTGCCAGCAAGGCCGGGACTAGCTTAGATACGCAGTATTTT.

The chain carries TRBV9 and TRBJ2-5; 8 bases are a match to TRBD1. There are 15 residues in the CDR3. With 0 bases clipped from V and 4 bases from J, the junction kept 5 bases outside the gene matches. Germline V gene lookup returns CDR1 SGDLS and CDR2 YYNGEE. Here the CDR3 reads CASSVEGRGRETQYF. The CDR3 coding sequence is TGTGCCAGCAGCGTAGAGGGCAGGGGGCGAGAGACCCAGTACTTC.

The chain combines TRBV5-8 with TRBJ1-3; D may be TRBD1 (5 bases). CDR3 length: 17 residues. The V end lost 4 bases, the J end lost 3 bases, and 20 bases lay between the germline ends. Per the germline V gene, CDR1 is SGHTS and CDR2 is YDEGEE. CDR3 DNA sequence: TGTGCCAGCAGCCACCCTGGTGGAGGGGAGGGTGGAAACACCATATATTTT. Protein: CASSHPGGGEGGNTIYF.

The chain has TRBV5-4 and TRBJ2-1; 7 bases fit TRBD2. This CDR3 has 15 residues. From germline, CDR1 is SGHNT and CDR2 YYREEE (reference sequence). The ends lost 0 bases at V and 7 bases at J; junction bases unmatched: 7. The CDR3 region is CASSLERGVLNEQFF. The CDR3 DNA reads as TGTGCCAGCAGCTTGGAGCGGGGAGTATTAAATGAGCAGTTCTTC. The variable domain in full, with the rest retrieved from reference TRBV5-4 and TRBJ2-1, is ETGVTQSPTHLIKTRGQQVTLRCSSQSGHNTVSWYQQALGQGPQFIFQYYREEENGRGNFPPRFSGLQFPNYSSELNVNALELDDSALYLCASSLERGVLNEQFFGPGTRLTVL.

This clone was picked up one time. Other DNA sequences of this sample code for an identical CDR3. J is TRBJ2-7 and V is TRBV15, with D unclear. Germline V gives CDR1 LNHNV, CDR2 YYDKDF (reference sequence). The CDR3 spans 14 residues. V shed 0 bases and J shed 0 bases, with 6 bases lying between them. The CDR3 nucleotides are TGTGCCACCAGCAGAGAGAGGTCCTCCTACGAGCAGTACTTC. Translating gives CATSRERSSYEQYF.

The V call is TRBV10-2, the J call TRBJ2-2; TRBD2 might be the D (6 bases). Between the trimmed V and J ends, which lost 5 bases and 5 bases, there was a span of 18 bases. The germline gives CDR1 WSHSY, CDR2 SAAADI. This CDR3 contains 16 residues. The CDR3 loop is CASSTGPGLGTGELFF. CDR3 coding DNA: TGCGCCAGCAGTACAGGACCGGGACTGGGGACCGGGGAGCTGTTTTTT.

J is TRBJ1-3 and V is TRBV4-3; 10 bases are shared with TRBD1. Germline-derived CDR1 and CDR2 are LGHNA and YSLEER. The CDR3 has 15 amino acids. Trimming at V came to 4 bases and at J to 8 bases, leaving 8 bases not matched to a gene. The CDR3 coding sequence is TGCGCCAGCAGCCCTATGACAGGGGGCGCGGACACCATATATTTT. This codes for CASSPMTGGADTIYF.